This T cell receptor (beta chain) originates from a study of beta chain features in type 1 diabetes. Via CD45RO/CCR7/CD25/CD127/CD95/CD27, cells of the CD4+ naive, central memory, regulatory and stem cell-like memory subsets were sorted. Germline V gene data show CDR1 as SGHDT and CDR2 as YYEEEE. V lost 6 bases and J lost 3, with 24 bases in between. This CDR3 comprises 17 residues. Reverse transcribing all isolated RNA meant expressed TCRB transcripts were sequenced. Assay used: immunoSEQ multiplex PCR; TCRdb lists only in-frame clones, some missing. This sample has 150,000 to 160,000 clones; 11% occur once, and the top ten carry approximately 2%.

The sample taken for sequencing was central memory CD4+ T cells from blood. The chain uses TRBV5-6 and TRBJ1-1; tentatively, D is TRBD1 (5 bases). The receptor comes from a man younger than 35 in good health. The CDR3 loop reads CASNYRHLRGRDTEAFF. The CDR3 nucleotides read TGTGCCAGCAACTACCGTCACCTACGGGGGAGGGACACTGAAGCTTTCTTT.